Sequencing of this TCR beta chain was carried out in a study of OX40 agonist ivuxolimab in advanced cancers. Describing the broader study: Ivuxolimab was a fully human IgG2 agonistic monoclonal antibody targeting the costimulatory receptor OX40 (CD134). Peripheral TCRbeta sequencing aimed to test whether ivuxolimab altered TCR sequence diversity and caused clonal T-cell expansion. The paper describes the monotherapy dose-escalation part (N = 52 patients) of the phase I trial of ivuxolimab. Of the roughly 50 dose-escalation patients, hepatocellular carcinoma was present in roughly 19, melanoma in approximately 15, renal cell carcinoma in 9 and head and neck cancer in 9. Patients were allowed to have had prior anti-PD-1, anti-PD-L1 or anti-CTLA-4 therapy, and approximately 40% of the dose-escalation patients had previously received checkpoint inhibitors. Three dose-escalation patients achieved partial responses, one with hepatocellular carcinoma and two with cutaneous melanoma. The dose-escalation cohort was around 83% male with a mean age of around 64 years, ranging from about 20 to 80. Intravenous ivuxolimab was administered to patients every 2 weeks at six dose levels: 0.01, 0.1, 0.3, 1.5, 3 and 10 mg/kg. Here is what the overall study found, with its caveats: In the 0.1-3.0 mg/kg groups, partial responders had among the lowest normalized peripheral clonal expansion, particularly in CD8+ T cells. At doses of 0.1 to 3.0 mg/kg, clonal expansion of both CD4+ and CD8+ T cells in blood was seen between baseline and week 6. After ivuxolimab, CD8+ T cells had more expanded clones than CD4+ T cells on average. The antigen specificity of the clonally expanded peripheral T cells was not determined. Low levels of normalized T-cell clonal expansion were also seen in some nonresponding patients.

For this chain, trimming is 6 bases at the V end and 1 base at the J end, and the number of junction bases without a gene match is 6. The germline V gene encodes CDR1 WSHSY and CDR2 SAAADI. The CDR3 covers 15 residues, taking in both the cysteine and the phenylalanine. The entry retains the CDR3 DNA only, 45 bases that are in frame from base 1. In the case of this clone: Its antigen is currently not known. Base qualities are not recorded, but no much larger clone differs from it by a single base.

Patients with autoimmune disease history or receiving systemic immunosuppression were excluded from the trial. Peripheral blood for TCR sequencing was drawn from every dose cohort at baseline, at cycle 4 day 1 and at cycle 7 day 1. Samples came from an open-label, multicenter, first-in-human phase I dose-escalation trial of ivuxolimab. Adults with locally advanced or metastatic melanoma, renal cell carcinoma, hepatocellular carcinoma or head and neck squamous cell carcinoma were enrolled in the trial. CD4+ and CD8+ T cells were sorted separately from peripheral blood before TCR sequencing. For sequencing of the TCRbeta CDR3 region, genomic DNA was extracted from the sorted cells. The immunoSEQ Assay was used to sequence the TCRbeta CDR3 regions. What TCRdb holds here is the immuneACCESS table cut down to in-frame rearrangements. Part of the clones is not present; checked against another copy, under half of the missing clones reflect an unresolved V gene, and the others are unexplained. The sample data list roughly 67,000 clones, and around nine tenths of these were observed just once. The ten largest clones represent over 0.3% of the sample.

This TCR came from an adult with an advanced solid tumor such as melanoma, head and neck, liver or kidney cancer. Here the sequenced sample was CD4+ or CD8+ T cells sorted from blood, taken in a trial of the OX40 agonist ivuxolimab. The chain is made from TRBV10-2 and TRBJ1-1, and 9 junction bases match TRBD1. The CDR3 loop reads CASRRTDRGNTEAFF. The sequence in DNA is TGCGCCAGCAGGAGAACGGACAGGGGGAACACTGAAGCTTTCTTT.